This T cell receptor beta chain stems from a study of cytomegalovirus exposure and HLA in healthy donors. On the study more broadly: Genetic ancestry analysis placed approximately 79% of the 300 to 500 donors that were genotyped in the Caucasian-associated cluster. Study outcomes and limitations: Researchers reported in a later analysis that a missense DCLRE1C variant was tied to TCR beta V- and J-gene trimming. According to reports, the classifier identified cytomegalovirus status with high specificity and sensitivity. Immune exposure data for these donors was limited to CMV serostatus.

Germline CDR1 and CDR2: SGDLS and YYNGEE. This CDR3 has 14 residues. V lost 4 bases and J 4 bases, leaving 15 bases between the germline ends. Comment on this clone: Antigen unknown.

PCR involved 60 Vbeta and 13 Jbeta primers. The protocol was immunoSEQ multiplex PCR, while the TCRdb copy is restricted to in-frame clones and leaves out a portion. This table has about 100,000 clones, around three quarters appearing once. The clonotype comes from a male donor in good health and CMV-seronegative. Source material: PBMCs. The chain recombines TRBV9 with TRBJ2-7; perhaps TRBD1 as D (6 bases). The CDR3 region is CASSPGTTSYEQYF. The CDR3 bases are TGTGCCAGCAGCCCCGGGACAACGAGTTACGAGCAGTACTTC.